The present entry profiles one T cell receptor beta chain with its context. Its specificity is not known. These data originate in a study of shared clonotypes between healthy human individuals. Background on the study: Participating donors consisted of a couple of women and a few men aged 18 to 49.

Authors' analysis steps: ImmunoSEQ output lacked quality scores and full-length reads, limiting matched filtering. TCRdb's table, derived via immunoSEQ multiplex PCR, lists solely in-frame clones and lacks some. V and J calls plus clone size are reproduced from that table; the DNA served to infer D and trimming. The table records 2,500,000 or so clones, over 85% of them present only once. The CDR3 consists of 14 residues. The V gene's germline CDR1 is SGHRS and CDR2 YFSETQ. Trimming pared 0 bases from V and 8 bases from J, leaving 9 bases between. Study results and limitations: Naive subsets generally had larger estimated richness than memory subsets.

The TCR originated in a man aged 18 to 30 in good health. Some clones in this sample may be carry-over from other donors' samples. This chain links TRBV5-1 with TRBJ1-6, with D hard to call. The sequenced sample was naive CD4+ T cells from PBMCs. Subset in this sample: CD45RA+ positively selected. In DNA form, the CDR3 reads TGCGCCAGCAGCTTGGGCACAGTAGATTCACCCCTCCACTTT. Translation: CASSLGTVDSPLHF.